This passage covers 21 T cell receptor beta chains from one sample sequenced in a study of T cell changes during pregnancy in multiple sclerosis. Produced via immunoSEQ multiplex PCR; TCRdb's table is partial and in-frame only. This sample has under 25,000 clones, with approximately 90% found just once. The starting material was CD8+ T cells from peripheral blood mononuclear cells, obtained in the first trimester of pregnancy. The receptors derive from a female donor in good health, enrolled as a control in a pregnancy study.

V usage is TRBV2 and J usage is TRBJ1-6; D possibly corresponds to TRBD1 (5 bases). V lost 7 bases, J lost 8 bases, and 9 bases lay in between. CDR1 is SNHLY, CDR2 FYNNEI, per germline. This CDR3 has 12 amino acids. This CDR3 is CASIGGDSPLHF. The CDR3 DNA sequence: TGTGCCAGCATTGGGGGGGATTCACCCCTCCACTTT.

This clone appeared a few times. The DNA of the CDR3 is TGTGCCATGCACGGGAGCCTTCCTGAAGCTTTCTTT. Protein product: CAMHGSLPEAFF. The rearrangement links TRBV10-3 to TRBJ1-1; D is unclear. The V gene lost 9 bases and the J gene lost 6 bases, with 14 bases spanning the gap. Germline values: CDR1 ENHRY, CDR2 SYGVKD. The CDR3 spans 12 residues.

The V call is TRBV11-1, the J call TRBJ2-7; 7 positions agree with TRBD2. The germline V gene encodes CDR1 SGHAT and CDR2 FQDESV (reference sequence). The CDR3 length is 13 residues. The V segment lost 3 bases and the J segment 5 bases; nucleotides outside the gene matches: 4. For the CDR3, the DNA is TGTGCCAGCAGCTTGACTAGCTACCACGAGCAGTACTTC. Protein sequence: CASSLTSYHEQYF. Full variable domain (missing parts from reference TRBV11-1 and TRBJ2-7): EAEVAQSPRYKITEKSQAVAFWCDPISGHATLYWYRQILGQGPELLVQFQDESVVDDSQLPKDRFSAERLKGVDSTLKIQPAELGDSAMYLCASSLTSYHEQYFGPGTRLTVT.

The chain uses TRBV6-6 and TRBJ2-2; 8 nucleotides align to TRBD1. J gave up 5 bases and V 8 bases, and 7 bases lay outside the gene matches. This CDR3 is built from 14 residues. Germline V gene lookup returns CDR1 MNHNY and CDR2 SVGAGI (reference sequence). Here the CDR3 DNA reads TGTGCCAGCCGGCAGGGGGCGAGTACCGGGGAGCTGTTTTTT. It codes for CASRQGASTGELFF.

The V call is TRBV27, the J call TRBJ1-1; D may be TRBD1 (5 bases). This CDR3 region has 13 residues. V dropped 3 bases and J dropped 0 bases, with 5 bases sitting between them. Germline V gene data show CDR1 as MNHEY and CDR2 as SMNVEV (reference sequence). The DNA for the CDR3 is TGTGCCAGCAGTTTGACAGTGAACACTGAAGCTTTCTTT. Amino acids: CASSLTVNTEAFF.

The V and J genes are TRBV7-9 and TRBJ2-5; D is unclear. The CDR3 contains 13 residues. The V end was cut by 11 bases, the J end by 2 bases, with 15 bases between. The germline CDR1 and CDR2 sequences are SEHNR and FQNEAQ (reference sequence). This CDR3 reads CAVWQAIQETQYF. The CDR3 DNA reads TGTGCCGTGTGGCAGGCAATACAAGAGACCCAGTACTTC. The full variable domain, completed using reference TRBV7-9 and TRBJ2-5, is DTGVSQNPRHKITKRGQNVTFRCDPISEHNRLYWYRQTLGQGPEFLTYFQNEAQLEKSRLLSDRFSAERPKGSFSTLEIQRTEQGDSAMYLCAVWQAIQETQYFGPGTRLLVL.

The chain carries TRBV7-6 and TRBJ2-7, with D perhaps matching TRBD1 (6 bases). The CDR3 is 17 amino acids. V was clipped by 5 bases and J by 0 bases, with 20 bases between them. Germline V gene sequence: CDR1 SGHVS, CDR2 FNYEAQ. The CDR3: CASSPEPGQRFSYEQYF. The CDR3 nucleotides are TGTGCCAGCAGCCCTGAACCTGGACAGCGCTTCTCCTACGAGCAGTACTTC.

The genes are TRBV4-2 and TRBJ1-2, with D tentatively TRBD1 (5 bases). V was pared by 0 bases and J by 4 bases, with 12 bases between. The CDR3 consists of 15 residues. In germline, CDR1 is LGHNA, CDR2 YNFKEQ. For the CDR3, the DNA is TGTGCCAGCAGCCAAGAGGAGGGGTTGGGCTATGGCTACACCTTC. It is translated as CASSQEEGLGYGYTF.

The chain links TRBV11-2 to TRBJ1-6, with D perhaps TRBD1 (6 bases). CDR3 length: 13 residues. The V and J ends lost 2 bases and 13 bases respectively, with 12 bases between them. CDR1 and CDR2 from the germline V gene are SGHAT and FQNNGV. The CDR3 reads CASSLNGQPPLHF. CDR3 nucleotides: TGTGCCAGCAGCTTAAATGGACAGCCGCCCCTCCACTTT.

This clone showed up just once. The chain couples TRBV18 to TRBJ1-1, with TRBD1 matching over 7 bases. CDR1 is KGHSH, CDR2 LQKENI, per germline. J gave up 1 base and V 3 bases, and 5 bases lay outside the gene matches. This CDR3 comprises 15 residues. The chain's CDR3 is CASSPQTGWNTEAFF. The CDR3 region has the DNA TGTGCCAGCTCACCCCAGACAGGGTGGAACACTGAAGCTTTCTTT.

The chain is built from TRBV5-4 and TRBJ2-7, with 8 bases fitting TRBD2. The CDR3 is made up of 16 amino acids. CDR1 and CDR2 (germline): SGHNT, YYREEE (reference sequence). Germline trimming cut 0 bases from V and 0 bases from J; bases unmatched to any gene: 5. The CDR3 DNA follows: TGTGCCAGCAGCTTGGGCGGGGGGAAGTACTCCTACGAGCAGTACTTC. Amino acid sequence: CASSLGGGKYSYEQYF.

The CDR3 protein is CASSDSGGSTDTQYF. For the CDR3, the DNA is TGTGCCAGCAGCGATAGCGGGGGGAGCACAGATACGCAGTATTTT. The chain couples TRBV9 to TRBJ2-3, with 10 bases fitting TRBD2. The CDR3 extends over 15 amino acids. J lost 0 bases, V lost 3 bases, and 1 base had no gene match. The germline V gene encodes CDR1 SGDLS and CDR2 YYNGEE.

CDR3 in amino acids: CASSPSTDTQYF. CDR3 in DNA: TGTGCCAGCAGTCCGAGCACAGATACGCAGTATTTT. This rearrangement joins TRBV27 to TRBJ2-3; no clear D. Germline V lookup: CDR1 MNHEY, CDR2 SMNVEV (reference sequence). The CDR3 sequence is 12 residues long. With 5 bases removed from V and 0 bases from J, the gap between germline ends came to 3 bases.

In its sample, this clone is medium-sized. This sample also contains other DNA sequences that code for the same CDR3. This chain links TRBV7-2 with TRBJ1-5, with a possible D match to TRBD1 (5 bases). The germline V gene encodes CDR1 SGHTA and CDR2 FQGNSA. Trimming cost V 3 bases and J 3 bases, with 9 bases left between them. The length of the CDR3 is 14 residues. CDR3 nucleotides: TGTGCCAGCAGCTTGGGGCTCAACAATCAGCCCCAGCATTTT. As protein: CASSLGLNNQPQHF. Drawing the rest from reference TRBV7-2 and TRBJ1-5, the complete variable domain is GAGVSQSPSNKVTEKGKDVELRCDPISGHTALYWYRQSLGQGLEFLIYFQGNSAPDKSGLPSDRFSAERTGGSVSTLTIQRTQQEDSAVYLCASSLGLNNQPQHFGDGTRLSIL.

The CDR3 coding sequence is TGCGCCAGCAGCCAAGGCAGGGGGTTCTACTACGAGCAGTACTTC. It translates to CASSQGRGFYYEQYF. This rearrangement joins TRBV4-3 to TRBJ2-7, with 7 bases aligning to TRBD1. The V gene end was trimmed by 1 base and the J gene end by 3 bases; junction bases not matched to a gene: 6. Germline lookup yields CDR1 LGHNA and CDR2 YSLEER. The CDR3 covers 15 residues.

The chain combines TRBV6-1 with TRBJ2-2, with 8 positions matching TRBD2. This CDR3 region has 14 residues. J lost 5 bases, V lost 5 bases, and 4 bases had no gene match. Per germline, CDR1 MNHNS and CDR2 SASEGT. CDR3 loop: CASSIGGETGELFF. DNA of the CDR3: TGTGCCAGCAGTATCGGGGGGGAAACCGGGGAGCTGTTTTTT.

The chain is built from TRBV19 and TRBJ2-2; D is perhaps TRBD2 (6 bases). The V gene lost 7 bases and the J gene lost 0 bases, with 12 bases spanning the gap. CDR1 and CDR2 from the germline V gene are LNHDA and SQIVND (reference sequence). This CDR3 is built from 15 residues. Written as DNA, the CDR3 is TGTGCCAGTACCTGGGGGGTCGCGAACACCGGGGAGCTGTTTTTT. Translated: CASTWGVANTGELFF.

This sequence joins TRBV28 and TRBJ2-5, with D possibly TRBD1 on 5 matching bases. Looked up from germline, CDR1 is MDHEN and CDR2 is SYDVKM. With 7 bases removed from V and 5 bases from J, the gap between germline ends came to 11 bases. CDR3 length: 12 amino acids. CDR3 amino acids: CASMGPRETQYF. CDR3 bases: TGTGCCAGCATGGGGCCCCGGGAGACCCAGTACTTC.

V gene TRBV7-9 combines with J gene TRBJ2-1, with TRBD2 matching over 12 bases. V lost 5 bases and J lost 6; bases outside the gene matches: 8. From germline, CDR1 is SEHNR and CDR2 FQNEAQ (reference sequence). CDR3 size: 16 residues. CDR3 nucleotides: TGTGCCAGCAGCGGAGGACTAGCGGGGCCCTCCAATGAGCAGTTCTTC. It specifies CASSGGLAGPSNEQFF. Full variable domain (rest looked up from reference TRBV7-9 and TRBJ2-1): DTGVSQNPRHKITKRGQNVTFRCDPISEHNRLYWYRQTLGQGPEFLTYFQNEAQLEKSRLLSDRFSAERPKGSFSTLEIQRTEQGDSAMYLCASSGGLAGPSNEQFFGPGTRLTVL.

J is TRBJ2-7 and V is TRBV9; D remains unclear. CDR1 is SGDLS, CDR2 YYNGEE, per germline. The CDR3 is made up of 15 amino acids. Trimming removed 3 bases from V and 0 bases from J, with 13 bases in between. The CDR3 region is CASSAFDDTSYEQYF. The CDR3 DNA is TGTGCCAGCAGCGCCTTCGATGACACCTCCTACGAGCAGTACTTC.

The gene calls are TRBV5-8 and TRBJ2-7, with 7 bases fitting TRBD1. Germline V gene lookup returns CDR1 SGHTS and CDR2 YDEGEE. With V trimmed by 3 bases and J by 2 bases, 14 bases remained unmatched. This CDR3 has 17 amino acids. CDR3 in DNA: TGTGCCAGCAGCTCCCAGACCGGGACAGCTGTAACCTACGAGCAGTACTTC. This sequence encodes CASSSQTGTAVTYEQYF.